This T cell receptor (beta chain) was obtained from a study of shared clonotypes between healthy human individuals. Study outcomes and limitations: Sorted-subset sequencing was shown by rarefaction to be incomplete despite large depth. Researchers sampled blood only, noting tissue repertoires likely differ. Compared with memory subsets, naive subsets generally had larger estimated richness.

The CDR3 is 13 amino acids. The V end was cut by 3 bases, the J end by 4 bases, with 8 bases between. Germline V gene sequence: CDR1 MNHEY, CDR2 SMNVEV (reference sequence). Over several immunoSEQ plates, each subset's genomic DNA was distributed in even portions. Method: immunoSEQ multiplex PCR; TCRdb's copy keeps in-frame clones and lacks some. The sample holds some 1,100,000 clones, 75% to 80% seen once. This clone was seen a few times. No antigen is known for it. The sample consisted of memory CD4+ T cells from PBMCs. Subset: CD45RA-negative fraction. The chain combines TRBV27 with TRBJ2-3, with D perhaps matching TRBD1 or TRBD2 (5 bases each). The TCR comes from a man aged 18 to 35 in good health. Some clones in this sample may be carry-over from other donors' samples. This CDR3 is CASSFGGADTQYF. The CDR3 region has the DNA TGTGCCAGCAGTTTTGGGGGTGCAGATACGCAGTATTTT.